These T cell receptor beta chains were read from a single sample in a study of cytomegalovirus exposure and HLA in healthy donors. The data were produced by immunoSEQ multiplex PCR, yet TCRdb's version contains in-frame clones alone and is incomplete. The table includes more than 95,000 clones, nearly 90% detected once. What was sequenced was PBMCs. These receptors all come from a young woman in good health and CMV-seronegative. Both conserved end residues are part of each CDR3. A D gene is named only where the DNA matches it firmly. Only part of the rows carry a size: once, few, many, or a class if the clone is expanded.

j_gene: TRBJ1-2
v_gene: TRBV19
abundance: NA
d_gene: TRBD1
CDR3nt: TGTGCCAGTCACTTACAGGGGTCGGGCTATGGCTACACCTTC
CDR3aa: CASHLQGSGYGYTF

j_gene: TRBJ1-2
v_gene: TRBV5-1
abundance: NA
d_gene: NA
CDR3nt: TGCGCCAGCAGCCCGGACGGGGACTATGGCTACACCTTC
CDR3aa: CASSPDGDYGYTF

j_gene: TRBJ2-7
v_gene: TRBV6-5
abundance: NA
d_gene: TRBD2
CDR3nt: TGTGCCAGCAGTCCCTTGACTAGCCATGTCTACGAGCAGTACTTC
CDR3aa: CASSPLTSHVYEQYF

j_gene: TRBJ2-1
v_gene: TRBV5-1
abundance: NA
d_gene: NA
CDR3nt: TGCGCCAGCAGCGAGGGAAACGCTATACGACCCGCTATGATCTTC
CDR3aa: CASSEGNAIRPAMIF

j_gene: TRBJ1-2
v_gene: TRBV19
abundance: NA
d_gene: NA
CDR3nt: TGTGCCAGTAGTGTCGAGCCTGCCTATGGCTACACCTTC
CDR3aa: CASSVEPAYGYTF

j_gene: TRBJ1-1
v_gene: TRBV29-1
abundance: NA
d_gene: TRBD1
CDR3nt: TGCAGCGCAGGGACAGGGGGCACTGAAGCTTTCTTT
CDR3aa: CSAGTGGTEAFF

j_gene: TRBJ1-5
v_gene: TRBV28
abundance: NA
d_gene: NA
CDR3nt: TGTGCCAGCAGTTTTTTCGGGGTAAATCAGCCCCAGCATTTT
CDR3aa: CASSFFGVNQPQHF

j_gene: TRBJ2-7
v_gene: TRBV4-2
abundance: NA
d_gene: NA
CDR3nt: TGTGCCAGCAGCCGGGAGACGACTAGTGCGCAGTACTTC
CDR3aa: CASSRETTSAQYF

j_gene: TRBJ1-5
v_gene: TRBV5-1
abundance: NA
d_gene: NA
CDR3nt: TGCGCCAGCAGCTTGGGCACGGTCAATCAGCCCCAGCATTTT
CDR3aa: CASSLGTVNQPQHF

j_gene: TRBJ1-5
v_gene: TRBV6-5
abundance: NA
d_gene: NA
CDR3nt: TGTGCCAGCAGTTACTCTTTCACCAGTAGCAATCAGCCCCAGCATTTT
CDR3aa: CASSYSFTSSNQPQHF

j_gene: TRBJ2-7
v_gene: TRBV19
abundance: NA
d_gene: TRBD2
CDR3nt: TGTGCCAGTAGCCCCTTTACCGGGCGGGAGAAGTCCTACGAGCAGTACTTC
CDR3aa: CASSPFTGREKSYEQYF

j_gene: TRBJ1-5
v_gene: TRBV10-2
abundance: NA
d_gene: TRBD1
CDR3nt: TGCGCCAGCAGAGAGGGACAGGTCAATCAGCCCCAGCATTTT
CDR3aa: CASREGQVNQPQHF

j_gene: TRBJ1-2
v_gene: TRBV2
abundance: NA
d_gene: TRBD1
CDR3nt: TGTGCCAGCAGTAGAACAGGGGGCAGTGCGAACTATGGCTACACCTTC
CDR3aa: CASSRTGGSANYGYTF

j_gene: TRBJ2-3
v_gene: TRBV6-1
abundance: NA
d_gene: TRBD2
CDR3nt: TGTGCCAGCAGTGGACTAGCGGGGGGGACAGATACGCAGTATTTT
CDR3aa: CASSGLAGGTDTQYF

j_gene: TRBJ1-1
v_gene: TRBV27
abundance: NA
d_gene: NA
CDR3nt: TGTGCCAGCAAGAGAACCGAGCGGCCTGAAGCTTTCTTT
CDR3aa: CASKRTERPEAFF

j_gene: TRBJ2-3
v_gene: TRBV4-3
abundance: NA
d_gene: TRBD1
CDR3nt: TGCGCCAGCAGCCAACGGACAGGTAGTAGCACAGATACGCAGTATTTT
CDR3aa: CASSQRTGSSTDTQYF

j_gene: TRBJ1-1
v_gene: TRBV7-2
abundance: NA
d_gene: NA
CDR3nt: TGTGCCAGCAGCTTCTCAGGAATCACTGAAGCTTTCTTT
CDR3aa: CASSFSGITEAFF

j_gene: TRBJ2-5
v_gene: TRBV6-6
abundance: NA
d_gene: NA
CDR3nt: TGTGCCAGCAGTTATTGGCGGGGTGGAGAGACCCAGTACTTC
CDR3aa: CASSYWRGGETQYF

j_gene: TRBJ2-5
v_gene: TRBV6-5
abundance: NA
d_gene: TRBD2
CDR3nt: TGTGCCAGCACCGCGGGACTAGCCCGCCAAGAGACCCAGTACTTC
CDR3aa: CASTAGLARQETQYF

j_gene: TRBJ2-5
v_gene: TRBV28
abundance: NA
d_gene: NA
CDR3nt: TGTGCCAGCAGCCTTAGCGGAGGGGCCCAGTACTTC
CDR3aa: CASSLSGGAQYF

j_gene: TRBJ1-2
v_gene: TRBV29-1
abundance: NA
d_gene: NA
CDR3nt: TGCAGCGTCATGGGGGCAGGGATGGGCTACACCTTC
CDR3aa: CSVMGAGMGYTF

j_gene: TRBJ2-7
v_gene: TRBV9
abundance: NA
d_gene: NA
CDR3nt: TGTGCCAGCAGCGGAACAGCAGGCTACGAGCAGTACTTC
CDR3aa: CASSGTAGYEQYF

j_gene: TRBJ2-3
v_gene: TRBV14
abundance: NA
d_gene: TRBD2
CDR3nt: TGTGCCAGCAGCCAAGATCGGGGGGGTACGCAGTATTTT
CDR3aa: CASSQDRGGTQYF

j_gene: TRBJ1-6
v_gene: TRBV27
abundance: NA
d_gene: NA
CDR3nt: TGTGCCAGCAGTTTAGGCCCTTATAATTCACCCCTCCACTTT
CDR3aa: CASSLGPYNSPLHF

j_gene: TRBJ1-2
v_gene: TRBV30
abundance: NA
d_gene: TRBD1
CDR3nt: TGTGCCTGGAGTATAATTCACAGGGGCGGCGTTGATGGCTACACCTTC
CDR3aa: CAWSIIHRGGVDGYTF

j_gene: TRBJ1-1
v_gene: TRBV18
abundance: NA
d_gene: NA
CDR3nt: TGTGCCAGCTCACCTATGACAGATAAGGACACTGAAGCTTTCTTT
CDR3aa: CASSPMTDKDTEAFF

j_gene: TRBJ1-1
v_gene: TRBV19
abundance: NA
d_gene: NA
CDR3nt: TGTGCCAGTAGTATGCAACGGGGGGCTTTCTTT
CDR3aa: CASSMQRGAFF

j_gene: TRBJ2-5
v_gene: TRBV5-1
abundance: NA
d_gene: TRBD2
CDR3nt: TGCGCCAGCAGCTTACTAGCGGGAGTCAGGGAGACCCAGTACTTC
CDR3aa: CASSLLAGVRETQYF

j_gene: TRBJ2-7
v_gene: TRBV7-8
abundance: NA
d_gene: NA
CDR3nt: TGTGCCAGCAGCTTTAACGGGAGCCCGCCGGGCGAGCAGTACTTC
CDR3aa: CASSFNGSPPGEQYF

j_gene: TRBJ2-1
v_gene: TRBV9
abundance: NA
d_gene: NA
CDR3nt: TGTGCCAGCAGCGTAGGAACAGTCCGGGGCTACAATGAGCAGTTCTTC
CDR3aa: CASSVGTVRGYNEQFF

j_gene: TRBJ1-2
v_gene: TRBV7-9
abundance: NA
d_gene: TRBD1
CDR3nt: TGTGCCAGCAGCTTTTCGGGACAGGGCCCTAACTATGGCTACACCTTC
CDR3aa: CASSFSGQGPNYGYTF

j_gene: TRBJ2-5
v_gene: TRBV6-5
abundance: NA
d_gene: NA
CDR3nt: TGTGCCAGCAGTAGGACAGTTCAAGAGACCCAGTACTTC
CDR3aa: CASSRTVQETQYF

j_gene: TRBJ1-2
v_gene: TRBV9
abundance: NA
d_gene: TRBD1
CDR3nt: TGTGCCAGCAGCGAAAGGACAGGGGAAGTAGATGGCTACACCTTC
CDR3aa: CASSERTGEVDGYTF

j_gene: TRBJ2-1
v_gene: TRBV27
abundance: once
d_gene: NA
CDR3nt: TGTGCCAGCAGTTTGTTGAGCTCCTACAATGAGCAGTTCTTC
CDR3aa: CASSLLSSYNEQFF

j_gene: TRBJ2-5
v_gene: TRBV4-1
abundance: NA
d_gene: TRBD1
CDR3nt: TGCGCCAGCAGCCAAGGGCCTTCGACAGGGGTCGAGACCCAGTACTTC
CDR3aa: CASSQGPSTGVETQYF

j_gene: TRBJ2-7
v_gene: TRBV7-7
abundance: NA
d_gene: NA
CDR3nt: TGTGCCAGCAGCTTTGGAGTAGAGGACGAGCAGTACTTC
CDR3aa: CASSFGVEDEQYF

j_gene: TRBJ2-6
v_gene: TRBV6-5
abundance: NA
d_gene: NA
CDR3nt: TGTGCCAGCAGCCTCCAGGGGACTAGGGCCAACGTCCTGACTTTC
CDR3aa: CASSLQGTRANVLTF

j_gene: TRBJ2-3
v_gene: TRBV9
abundance: NA
d_gene: NA
CDR3nt: TGTGCCAGCAGCGTAATGGCAGGGCCAGACACGCAGTATTTT
CDR3aa: CASSVMAGPDTQYF

j_gene: TRBJ2-1
v_gene: TRBV27
abundance: NA
d_gene: NA
CDR3nt: TGTGCCAGCAGCGACTCATCCTACAATGAGCAGTTCTTC
CDR3aa: CASSDSSYNEQFF

j_gene: TRBJ1-2
v_gene: TRBV4-3
abundance: NA
d_gene: TRBD1
CDR3nt: TGCGCCAGCAGCCAAGACCGACAGGGATACTATGGCTACACCTTC
CDR3aa: CASSQDRQGYYGYTF

j_gene: TRBJ1-2
v_gene: TRBV27
abundance: once
d_gene: NA
CDR3nt: TGTGCCAGCAGTCCCATAGCGTCCGGGGAAAGCGGCTACACCTTC
CDR3aa: CASSPIASGESGYTF

j_gene: TRBJ1-2
v_gene: TRBV6-5
abundance: NA
d_gene: TRBD1
CDR3nt: TGTGCCAGCGGACCGACAGGGGTCGGCGGCTACACCTTC
CDR3aa: CASGPTGVGGYTF

j_gene: TRBJ1-5
v_gene: TRBV6-1
abundance: NA
d_gene: NA
CDR3nt: TGTGCCAGCAGTGAAGCGGAGCACCAGCCCCAGCATTTT
CDR3aa: CASSEAEHQPQHF

j_gene: TRBJ1-3
v_gene: TRBV10-2
abundance: NA
d_gene: NA
CDR3nt: TGCGCCAGCAGTGAGTACAGCTTCTCTGGAAACACCATATATTTT
CDR3aa: CASSEYSFSGNTIYF

j_gene: TRBJ1-2
v_gene: TRBV6-5
abundance: NA
d_gene: TRBD1
CDR3nt: TGTGCCAGCAGTAGACGGACAGGCGAGGGCTACACCTTC
CDR3aa: CASSRRTGEGYTF

j_gene: TRBJ2-7
v_gene: TRBV5-4
abundance: NA
d_gene: TRBD1
CDR3nt: TGTGCCAGCAGCTCGACAGGGGATACCTACGAGCAGTACTTC
CDR3aa: CASSSTGDTYEQYF

j_gene: TRBJ2-3
v_gene: TRBV18
abundance: NA
d_gene: TRBD2
CDR3nt: TGTGCCAGCTCAACTAGCGTTGGCACAGATACGCAGTATTTT
CDR3aa: CASSTSVGTDTQYF

j_gene: TRBJ2-5
v_gene: TRBV29-1
abundance: NA
d_gene: TRBD1
CDR3nt: TGCAGCGTCGGGACAGTGTACCAAGAGACCCAGTACTTC
CDR3aa: CSVGTVYQETQYF

j_gene: TRBJ2-3
v_gene: TRBV23-1
abundance: NA
d_gene: TRBD2
CDR3nt: TGCGCCAGCAGTCAGAACGGACTAGCGGGGGGAGAAGGGCCAGATACGCAGTATTTT
CDR3aa: CASSQNGLAGGEGPDTQYF

j_gene: TRBJ2-1
v_gene: TRBV7-8
abundance: NA
d_gene: NA
CDR3nt: TGTGCCAGCAGCTCCGACCCGACTAGCTACAATGAGCAGTTCTTC
CDR3aa: CASSSDPTSYNEQFF

j_gene: TRBJ2-3
v_gene: TRBV18
abundance: NA
d_gene: NA
CDR3nt: TGTGCCAGCTCCATACTGCAAGATACGCAGTATTTT
CDR3aa: CASSILQDTQYF

j_gene: TRBJ1-1
v_gene: TRBV27
abundance: once
d_gene: NA
CDR3nt: TGTGCCAGCAGTTTAGATCAGGGAACTGAAGCTTTCTTT
CDR3aa: CASSLDQGTEAFF

j_gene: TRBJ2-1
v_gene: TRBV27
abundance: NA
d_gene: NA
CDR3nt: TGTGCCAGCAGTTTGCTAGCCCGTCACGAAGGTGAGCAGTTCTTC
CDR3aa: CASSLLARHEGEQFF

j_gene: TRBJ1-2
v_gene: TRBV2
abundance: few
d_gene: TRBD1
CDR3nt: TGTGCCAGCAACCCGGACAGGCGACATAATGGCTACACCTTC
CDR3aa: CASNPDRRHNGYTF